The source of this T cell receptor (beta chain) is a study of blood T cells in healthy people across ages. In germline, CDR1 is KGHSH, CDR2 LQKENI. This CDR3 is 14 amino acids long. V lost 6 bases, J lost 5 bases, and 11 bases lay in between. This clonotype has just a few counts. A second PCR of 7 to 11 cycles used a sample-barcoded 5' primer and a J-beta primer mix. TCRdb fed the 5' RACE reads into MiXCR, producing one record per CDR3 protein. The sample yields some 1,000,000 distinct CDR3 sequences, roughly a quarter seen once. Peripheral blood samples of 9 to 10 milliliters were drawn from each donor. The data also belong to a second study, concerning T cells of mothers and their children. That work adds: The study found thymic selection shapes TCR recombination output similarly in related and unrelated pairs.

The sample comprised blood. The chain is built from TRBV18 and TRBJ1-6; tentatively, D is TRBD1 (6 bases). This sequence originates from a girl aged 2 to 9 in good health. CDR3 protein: CASSADSNNSPLHF. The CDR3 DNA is TGTGCCAGCTCGGCGGACAGTAATAATTCACCCCTCCACTTT.